The 19 T cell receptor beta chains below were found in one sample sequenced in a study of T-cell memory formation after mild COVID-19. TCRdb used MiXCR to reprocess the 5' RACE reads, holding one entry per CDR3 protein. The sample shows a few hundred thousand distinct CDR3 sequences, more than 15% of them seen only once. Material: PBMCs or a T cell subset sorted from them (not recorded which). Receptor source: a man aged 18-30 years who had mild COVID-19 (a few samples of this study predate the infection). Cell type and time point are not known.

The chain has TRBV5-1 and TRBJ2-1, with D tentatively TRBD1 (6 bases). The CDR3 totals 14 residues. The germline V and J ends were trimmed by 1 base and 3 bases, with 8 bases remaining between them. The germline gives CDR1 SGHRS, CDR2 YFSETQ. The CDR3 is CASSLRDNYNEQFF. The CDR3 coding sequence is TGCGCCAGCAGCTTGAGGGACAACTACAATGAGCAGTTCTTC.

The CDR3 region is CASSRYLATGTYGGYTF. The CDR3 nucleotides are TGTGCCAGCAGCCGTTACCTCGCGACAGGGACCTACGGTGGCTACACCTTC. This sequence joins TRBV9 and TRBJ1-2; 7 bases align to TRBD1. Unmatched junction bases numbered 19, after V lost 4 bases and J lost 7 bases. This CDR3 comprises 17 residues. CDR1 SGDLS and CDR2 YYNGEE come from the germline V gene.

Note on this clonotype: An end of the junction differs from the germline gene, which may be a read error. The gene calls are TRBV7-3 and TRBJ2-3; 10 bases are a match to TRBD2. The CDR3 covers 14 residues. Germline assignment: CDR1 SGHTA and CDR2 FQGTGA. CDR3 sequence reads: CASRFSGGTDKQYF. Written as DNA, the CDR3 is TGTGCCAGCAGGTTTAGCGGGGGGACAGATAAGCAGTATTTT.

This clonotype was observed a few times. The chain combines TRBV4-3 with TRBJ1-4; no firm D call. The CDR3 totals 16 residues. Germline CDR1 and CDR2: LGHNA and YSLEER. The V end lost 5 bases, the J end lost 0 bases, and 13 bases lay between the germline ends. CDR3 amino acids: CASSDRGSATNEKLFF. The CDR3 bases are TGCGCCAGCAGCGACCGCGGGAGTGCAACTAATGAAAAACTGTTTTTT.

This clonotype showed up just once. The junction shows a germline mismatch at one end, possibly a read error. The rearrangement uses TRBV7-2 and TRBJ2-5, with D possibly being TRBD2 (5 bases). The CDR3 has 13 amino acids. Per germline, CDR1 SGHTA and CDR2 FQGNSA. CDR3 residues: CAISRRGQETQYF. DNA for the CDR3: TGTGCCATCAGCCGACGAGGGCAAGAGACCCAGTACTTC.

This chain connects TRBV20-1 to TRBJ2-1; 7 bases align to TRBD1. Germline V gene data show CDR1 as DFQATT and CDR2 as SNEGSKA (reference sequence). There are 15 residues in the CDR3. With 3 bases clipped from V and 6 bases from J, the junction kept 11 bases outside the gene matches. The DNA of the CDR3 is TGCAGTGCTAGGGGACGACAGGGTGTAAGCAATGAGCAGTTCTTC. This sequence encodes CSARGRQGVSNEQFF.

The rearrangement joins TRBV5-1 to TRBJ2-7; 9 nucleotides match TRBD2. The V segment lost 3 bases and the J segment 3 bases; nucleotides outside the gene matches: 4. CDR3 size: 14 residues. From germline, CDR1 is SGHRS and CDR2 YFSETQ. CDR3 DNA: TGCGCCAGCAGCTGGAGCGGGGGGCTCTACGAGCAGTACTTC. Translating it yields CASSWSGGLYEQYF. The full variable domain, its missing parts supplied by reference TRBV5-1 and TRBJ2-7, is KAGVTQTPRYLIKTRGQQVTLSCSPISGHRSVSWYQQTPGQGLQFLFEYFSETQRNKGNFPGRFSGRQFSNSRSEMNVSTLELGDSALYLCASSWSGGLYEQYFGPGTRLTVT.

The chain employs TRBV7-3 and TRBJ2-2, with D maybe TRBD2 (5 bases). This CDR3 comprises 18 residues. Germline V gene data show CDR1 as SGHTA and CDR2 as FQGTGA. Between the trimmed V and J ends, which lost 1 base and 2 bases, there was a span of 17 bases. This CDR3 is CASSLKVHGRGNTGELFF. CDR3 nucleotide sequence: TGTGCCAGCAGCTTAAAGGTCCACGGTCGGGGAAACACCGGGGAGCTGTTTTTT. The variable domain in full, with the rest retrieved from reference TRBV7-3 and TRBJ2-2, is GAGVSQTPSNKVTEKGKYVELRCDPISGHTALYWYRQSLGQGPEFLIYFQGTGAADDSGLPNDRFFAVRPEGSVSTLKIQRTERGDSAVYLCASSLKVHGRGNTGELFFGEGSRLTVL.

This chain joins TRBV6-5 and TRBJ1-3, with D possibly TRBD1 on 5 matching bases. The germline CDR1 and CDR2 sequences are MNHEY and SVGAGI. The CDR3 runs 16 residues. The V end lost 5 bases, the J end lost 0 bases, and 14 bases lay between the germline ends. The CDR3 DNA is TGTGCCAGCAGTCCGGTGCGGGGCATCTCTGGAAACACCATATATTTT. It yields the protein CASSPVRGISGNTIYF.

The V gene is TRBV7-8, the J gene TRBJ1-6; TRBD1 is a possible D gene (5 bases). Germline CDR1 and CDR2: SGHVS and FQNEAQ. V shed 7 bases and J shed 9 bases, with 16 bases lying between them. There are 14 residues in the CDR3. The CDR3 is CASTKGPKGSPLHF. The CDR3 region has the DNA TGTGCCAGCACTAAGGGACCTAAGGGTTCACCCCTCCACTTT.

This rearrangement joins TRBV4-2 to TRBJ2-3; D gene unclear. Trimming took 0 bases from V and 6 from J, leaving 16 bases between them. This CDR3 region has 16 residues. Germline V gene sequence: CDR1 LGHNA, CDR2 YNFKEQ. The CDR3 spells CASSQETNPTSDTQYF. The CDR3 nucleotides are TGTGCCAGCAGCCAAGAGACGAATCCAACGTCGGATACGCAGTATTTT.

In its sample, this clonotype was seen many times. V is TRBV2 and J is TRBJ1-2; D gene unclear. Trimming removed 3 bases from V and 5 bases from J, with 7 bases in between. CDR3 size: 12 residues. CDR1 is SNHLY, CDR2 FYNNEI, per germline. Here the CDR3 DNA reads TGTGCCAGCAGTGACAGGTTATATGGCTACACCTTC. Translating gives CASSDRLYGYTF.

This clonotype has ten or more counts. The chain joins TRBV10-3 to TRBJ1-4; D is undetermined. The length of the CDR3 is 15 residues. In germline, CDR1 is ENHRY, CDR2 SYGVKD. V was cut by 11 bases and J by 3 bases, with 19 bases left in between. The DNA for the CDR3 is TGTGCCGCTGGGAACAGCCTACGATCTAATGAAAAACTGTTTTTT. It yields the protein CAAGNSLRSNEKLFF.

In its sample, this clonotype was seen a few times. The chain is built from TRBV20-1 and TRBJ2-7; TRBD1 matches 7 bases. There are 14 residues in the CDR3. In germline, CDR1 is DFQATT, CDR2 SNEGSKA (reference sequence). V was pared by 1 base and J by 2 bases, with 5 bases of the junction left unmatched. The CDR3 loop reads CSARVPTGAYEQYV. CDR3 sequence (DNA): TGCAGTGCTAGAGTTCCAACAGGGGCCTACGAGCAGTACGTC.

There are many counts of this clonotype. The chain is built from TRBV7-3 and TRBJ2-1, with 11 bases that match TRBD2. Per the germline V gene, CDR1 is SGHTA and CDR2 is FQGTGA. Losses at the gene ends were 4 bases for V and 9 bases for J; bases not matched to a gene: 8. The CDR3 totals 15 residues. Here the CDR3 DNA reads TGTGCCAGCAGCTCTTTAGCGGGGGGGCCCGCTGAGCAGTTCTTC. Translated: CASSSLAGGPAEQFF.

In its sample, this clonotype was seen a few times. The chain recombines TRBV6-5 with TRBJ2-4; D may be TRBD1 (6 bases). Trimming cost V 6 bases and J 6 bases, with 15 bases left between them. This CDR3 contains 14 residues. CDR1 and CDR2 (germline): MNHEY, SVGAGI. CDR3 sequence (DNA): TGTGCCAGCAGGGGCCTAAGGGGGAGAAACATTCAGTACTTC. Its translation is CASRGLRGRNIQYF.

This clonotype was seen more than once but under ten times. The V and J genes are TRBV12-3 or TRBV12-4 and TRBJ2-7, with D perhaps matching TRBD1 or TRBD2 (5 bases each). Trimming left V 4 bases short and J 5 bases short, with 15 bases between. The CDR3 has 14 residues. CDR3 loop: CASSSSPGRNEQYF. CDR3 nucleotides: TGTGCCAGCAGTTCCTCGCCGGGACGGAACGAGCAGTACTTC.

This clonotype was seen more than once but under ten times. The CDR3 region has the DNA TGTGCCAGCAGCCCCAAAAGGAGCACCGGGGAGCTGTTTTTT. Translated: CASSPKRSTGELFF. This sequence joins TRBV7-8 and TRBJ2-2, with D hard to call. Trimming cost V 5 bases and J 4 bases, with 11 bases left between them. In germline, CDR1 is SGHVS, CDR2 FQNEAQ. CDR3 length: 14 residues.

This clonotype has more than one count but fewer than ten. The V and J genes are TRBV11-3 and TRBJ2-1; 8 positions agree with TRBD2. The J segment lost 8 bases and the V segment lost 5 bases, leaving 11 bases of the junction unmatched. In germline, CDR1 is SGHNT, CDR2 YENEEA. The CDR3 totals 15 residues. CDR3 amino acids: CASSPGLDTRDEQFF. CDR3 coding DNA: TGTGCCAGCAGCCCGGGACTAGACACACGGGATGAGCAGTTCTTC.